The rows below give T cell receptor beta chains drawn from one sample of a study of Graves' ophthalmopathy and Graves' hyperthyroidism. MiXCR was run by TCRdb on the multiplex PCR reads, yielding one entry per CDR3 protein. The sample includes about 500,000 distinct CDR3 sequences, over 13% of them seen just once. Sequenced input: blood. These receptors came from a woman under 40 with Graves' ophthalmopathy. Both conserved end residues are part of each CDR3. A D gene is named only where the DNA matches it firmly. Only some rows state a clone size, as once, few, many or a class for expanded clones.

>TRBJ2-7|TRBV11-1|-|many|16
CASSPGPVGRTYEQYF
TGTGCCAGCAGCCCCGGTCCCGTGGGCAGAACCTACGAGCAGTACTTC
>TRBJ2-7|TRBV4-2|-|many|14
CASSQEGGLYEQYF
TGTGCCAGCAGCCAAGAGGGGGGACTTTACGAGCAGTACTTC
>TRBJ2-7|TRBV27|TRBD2|many|14
CATRIAGSSYEQYF
TGTGCCACCCGAATAGCGGGGAGCTCCTACGAGCAGTACTTC
>TRBJ1-5|TRBV19|TRBD1|-|12
CATDRGTQPQHF
TGTGCCACCGACAGGGGGACTCAGCCCCAGCATTTT
>TRBJ1-1|TRBV18|-|few|13
CASSQDGDTEAFF
TGTGCCAGCTCACAAGACGGGGACACTGAAGCTTTCTTT
>TRBJ1-2|TRBV3-1|-|many|15
CASSLSPGQLYGYTF
TGTGCCAGCAGCCTCTCTCCCGGACAGCTCTATGGCTACACCTTC
>TRBJ1-5|TRBV6-1|-|many|13
CASSREVYQPQHF
TGTGCCAGCAGTAGGGAAGTCTATCAGCCCCAGCATTTT
>TRBJ2-7|TRBV27|TRBD1|many|20
CASSFRPRRTGGKDYYEQYF
TGTGCCAGCAGTTTTCGGCCACGCCGGACAGGGGGTAAGGACTACTACGAGCAGTACTTC
>TRBJ2-7|TRBV5-1|-|many|15
CASSFSVARSYEQYF
TGCGCCAGCAGTTTTTCAGTAGCGCGATCCTACGAGCAGTACTTC
>TRBJ2-2|TRBV10-3|TRBD2|few|18
CAISEAKSAGGVDGELFF
TGTGCCATCAGTGAGGCTAAGTCGGCGGGGGGGGTCGACGGGGAGCTGTTTTTT
>TRBJ1-1|TRBV29-1|-|-|11
CSVDGGSEAFF
TGCAGCGTTGATGGGGGAAGTGAAGCTTTCTTT
>TRBJ1-3|TRBV9|TRBD1|many|14
CASSVGQGGGTIYF
TGTGCCAGCAGCGTAGGACAGGGAGGAGGCACCATATATTTT
>TRBJ2-2|TRBV6-2/TRBV6-3|-|many|13
CASSQIPLGELFF
TGTGCCAGCAGCCAAATTCCTCTCGGGGAGCTGTTTTTT
>TRBJ2-2|TRBV5-1|TRBD1|many|18
CASSSDVRQRGRTGELFF
TGCGCCAGCAGCTCGGACGTTCGACAGAGGGGGCGCACCGGGGAGCTGTTTTTT
>TRBJ1-6|TRBV12-3/TRBV12-4|-|many|12
CASRGADSPLHF
TGTGCCAGCAGGGGGGCGGATTCACCCCTCCACTTT
>TRBJ1-5|TRBV12-5|-|many|15
CASGLGYSGGQPQHF
TGTGCTAGTGGTTTGGGATATTCCGGCGGGCAGCCCCAGCATTTT
>TRBJ1-5|TRBV10-3|-|many|14
CAISEGQSNQPQHF
TGTGCCATCAGTGAAGGGCAGAGCAATCAGCCCCAGCATTTT
>TRBJ1-2|TRBV12-3/TRBV12-4|TRBD1|many|18
CASSRRPPGTGLDYGYTF
TGTGCCAGCAGTAGGAGGCCACCCGGGACAGGGTTGGACTATGGCTACACCTTC
>TRBJ2-7|TRBV19|-|many|13
CASSIGQSYEQYF
TGTGCCAGTAGTATTGGTCAGTCCTACGAGCAGTACTTC
>TRBJ1-6|TRBV20-1|-|many|13
CSARDRENSPLHF
TGCAGTGCTAGAGACAGGGAAAATTCACCCCTCCACTTT
>TRBJ2-5|TRBV18|-|-|15
CASSPRSGPTETQYF
TGTGCCAGCTCACCACGCTCAGGGCCCACCGAGACCCAGTACTTC
>TRBJ2-5|TRBV18|TRBD1|few|13
CASSPGQEETQYF
TGTGCCAGCTCACCCGGACAGGAGGAGACCCAGTACTTC
>TRBJ2-7|TRBV20-1|TRBD1|many|12
CSPGTGVHEQYF
TGCAGTCCCGGGACAGGGGTACACGAGCAGTACTTC
>TRBJ1-2|TRBV20-1|-|many|12
CSAVGEAYGYTF
TGCAGTGCCGTGGGGGAGGCCTATGGCTACACCTTC
>TRBJ1-6|TRBV6-1|TRBD1|-|16
CASSRTGAAVGSPLHF
TGTGCCAGCAGCAGAACAGGGGCGGCTGTGGGTTCACCCCTCCACTTT
>TRBJ1-1|TRBV19|-|many|16
CASSITWVKADTEAFF
TGTGCCAGTAGTATAACTTGGGTAAAAGCCGACACTGAAGCTTTCTTT
>TRBJ2-7|TRBV12-3/TRBV12-4|-|many|11
CASSPAREQYF
TGTGCCAGCAGTCCCGCAAGGGAGCAGTACTTC
>TRBJ2-2|TRBV11-2|TRBD1|many|16
CASSLDRDRNTGELFF
TGTGCCAGCAGCTTAGACCGGGACAGAAACACCGGGGAGCTGTTTTTT
>TRBJ2-7|TRBV2|TRBD2|-|15
CASRGGKQVSYEQYF
TGTGCCAGCAGGGGGGGGAAGCAGGTTTCCTACGAGCAGTACTTC
>TRBJ2-7|TRBV20-1|-|many|13
CSARVPLSYEQYF
TGCAGTGCTAGAGTTCCCTTATCCTACGAGCAGTACTTC
>TRBJ1-5|TRBV7-8|-|many|16
CASSLGGREWSQPQHF
TGTGCCAGCAGCTTAGGCGGCAGGGAGTGGAGTCAGCCCCAGCATTTT
>TRBJ2-7|TRBV2|TRBD1|-|14
CASNHRDRMDEQYF
TGTGCCAGCAATCACCGGGACAGGATGGACGAGCAGTACTTC
>TRBJ1-1|TRBV15|-|many|15
CATRQKKSMNTEAFF
TGTGCCACCAGGCAAAAGAAGTCGATGAACACTGAAGCTTTCTTT
>TRBJ2-7|TRBV6-1|TRBD2|many|14
CASSPGLAGDEQYF
TGTGCCAGCAGTCCGGGACTAGCGGGAGACGAGCAGTACTTC
>TRBJ1-1|TRBV7-2|-|-|15
CASSPALGGNTEAFF
TGTGCCAGCAGCCCCGCATTGGGGGGGAACACTGAAGCTTTCTTT
>TRBJ1-5|TRBV27|-|many|15
CASSPGRLGNQPQHF
TGTGCCAGCAGTCCCGGGAGACTTGGCAATCAGCCCCAGCATTTT
>TRBJ2-5|TRBV11-2|-|-|12
CASTPTRETQYF
TGTGCCAGCACCCCTACCCGGGAGACCCAGTACTTC
>TRBJ2-7|TRBV6-1|TRBD1|many|14
CASSRGQGWHEQYF
TGTGCCAGCAGTCGGGGACAGGGGTGGCACGAGCAGTACTTC
>TRBJ2-2|TRBV30|-|many|16
CAWRGLTGVNTGELFF
TGTGCCTGGAGGGGCCTGACGGGGGTTAACACCGGGGAGCTGTTTTTT
>TRBJ2-7|TRBV20-1|TRBD1|many|15
CSARADPGGEYEQYF
TGCAGTGCTAGAGCCGACCCAGGGGGCGAGTACGAGCAGTACTTC
>TRBJ2-5|TRBV7-8|TRBD2|once|17
CASSGRRGVVLGETQYF
TGTGCCAGCAGCGGCAGGCGGGGGGTCGTGCTCGGTGAGACCCAGTACTTC
>TRBJ1-1|TRBV12-3/TRBV12-4|-|-|10
CARRGTEAFF
TGTGCCCGCCGGGGCACTGAAGCTTTCTTT
>TRBJ1-5|TRBV5-1|-|-|15
CASSLGDMVGQPQHF
TGCGCCAGCAGCTTGGGGGACATGGTAGGTCAGCCCCAGCATTTT
>TRBJ1-2|TRBV7-3|TRBD1|-|14
CASSMGTGLYGYTF
TGTGCCAGCAGCATGGGGACAGGGCTCTATGGCTACACCTTC
>TRBJ2-2|TRBV5-6|-|many|13
CASSLGIAGELFF
TGTGCCAGCAGCTTGGGAATCGCCGGGGAGCTGTTTTTT
>TRBJ1-5|TRBV27|-|many|13
CASSLALNQPQHF
TGTGCCAGCAGTTTAGCTCTCAATCAGCCCCAGCATTTT
>TRBJ2-2|TRBV5-1|-|many|13
CASSWDIPGELFF
TGCGCCAGCAGCTGGGACATACCCGGGGAGCTGTTTTTT
>TRBJ2-5|TRBV6-5|TRBD1|many|14
CANGQGGNQETQYF
TGTGCCAACGGACAGGGTGGGAACCAAGAGACCCAGTACTTC
>TRBJ2-3|TRBV19|-|few|14
CAVAGSFGIHTQYF
TGTGCCGTTGCGGGCTCATTTGGCATACATACGCAGTATTTT